One T cell receptor beta chain is described in this entry. 13 Jbeta primers and 60 Vbeta primers were used for the PCR. Using immunoSEQ multiplex PCR, the repertoire was profiled, and TCRdb retains in-frame clones only, with some absent. The table has about 150,000 clones, roughly 80% seen once. This sample is drawn from a study of cytomegalovirus exposure and HLA in healthy donors. V lost 5 bases to trimming and J lost 10 bases, with 12 bases between them. CDR1 is MDHEN, CDR2 SYDVKM, per germline. This CDR3 is 12 amino acids long. Material: PBMCs. This sequence was found in a woman between 35 and 50 years old in good health and CMV-seronegative. This rearrangement joins TRBV28 to TRBJ2-1; D is ambiguous. The CDR3, as DNA: TGTGCCAGCAGTACCAGGCCATACGAGCAGTTCTTC. Amino acids: CASSTRPYEQFF.